Listed below are T cell receptor beta chains from one sample, sequenced in a study of shared clonotypes between healthy human individuals. Generated by immunoSEQ multiplex PCR, the TCRdb table keeps only in-frame clones and is missing some. The sample lists 2 million to 3 million clones, 90% to 95% occurring once. The source material was naive CD4+ T cells from PBMCs. The receptors were sampled from a man between 18 and 29 years old in good health. Some clones in this sample may be carry-over from other donors' samples. Each CDR3 is given with its conserved first and last residue. A D gene is named only where the DNA matches it firmly. Not every row has a clone size; where given, it reads once, few, many or a size class.

j_call v_call clone_size d_call cdr3_aa cdr3_nt
TRBJ1-1 TRBV18 - - CASSHDRNTEAFF TGTGCCAGCTCACACGACAGGAACACTGAAGCTTTCTTT
TRBJ2-1 TRBV18 - TRBD2 CASSPPGLAGVANEQFF TGTGCCAGCTCACCACCGGGCCTAGCGGGAGTAGCCAATGAGCAGTTCTTC
TRBJ2-7 TRBV6-6 - - CASSYETVYEQYF TGTGCCAGCAGTTACGAGACAGTCTACGAGCAGTACTTC
TRBJ2-7 TRBV5-1 - TRBD2 CASSLVPRVPTSGGGYEQYF TGCGCCAGCAGCTTGGTACCCCGGGTTCCGACTAGCGGAGGGGGGTACGAGCAGTACTTC
TRBJ2-7 TRBV7-3 - - CASSFRASSVYEQYF TGTGCCAGCAGCTTTCGGGCTAGTTCGGTTTACGAGCAGTACTTC
TRBJ1-5 TRBV4-1 - - CASSQLHNSGWVQPQHF TGCGCCAGCAGCCAGCTCCATAACTCAGGTTGGGTACAGCCCCAGCATTTT
TRBJ1-2 TRBV14 once - CASSPMGKESSYGYTF TGTGCCAGCAGCCCGATGGGGAAGGAGTCGAGCTATGGCTACACCTTC
TRBJ2-7 TRBV28 - TRBD1 CASSSPDRGYSEQYF TGTGCCAGCAGTTCCCCCGACAGGGGTTATTCCGAGCAGTACTTC
TRBJ2-5 TRBV9 - - CASSVAGYQETQYF TGTGCCAGCAGCGTCGCGGGGTACCAAGAGACCCAGTACTTC
TRBJ1-3 TRBV15 - - CATSDRRAGNTIYF TGTGCCACCTCAGACAGGCGGGCTGGAAACACCATATATTTT
TRBJ2-1 TRBV7-9 - TRBD2 CASSSRGTSSYVKNEQFF TGTGCCAGCAGCTCGCGAGGGACTAGCTCCTATGTAAAGAATGAGCAGTTCTTC
TRBJ1-2 TRBV6-1 - - CASSEGGFLRGSYTF TGTGCCAGCAGTGAAGGCGGGTTCCTGCGAGGGAGCTACACCTTC
TRBJ1-5 TRBV29-1 - - CSAWEGGTNQPQHF TGCAGCGCTTGGGAAGGCGGAACCAATCAGCCCCAGCATTTT
TRBJ1-1 TRBV15 once - CATSRLKYEAFF TGTGCCACCAGCAGGCTAAAGTATGAAGCTTTCTTT
TRBJ2-7 TRBV28 - - CASRTGSPSTYF TGTGCCAGCAGGACCGGGTCCCCCTCTACCTACTTC
TRBJ2-3 TRBV9 - TRBD2 CASSVARTSGDTDTQYF TGTGCCAGCAGCGTAGCTAGAACTAGCGGGGATACAGATACGCAGTATTTT
TRBJ1-1 TRBV19 - TRBD1 CASSIQGTGALPILEAFF TGTGCCAGTAGTATACAAGGGACAGGGGCCCTACCTATATTAGAAGCTTTCTTT
TRBJ2-3 TRBV27 - TRBD2 CASSLLAGRFDTQYF TGTGCCAGCAGTTTACTAGCGGGACGCTTCGATACGCAGTATTTT
TRBJ2-5 TRBV19 - TRBD1 CASRTGERETQYF TGTGCCAGTAGGACAGGGGAGCGGGAGACCCAGTACTTC
TRBJ1-6 TRBV30 - - CAWSGGTQRGYNSPLHF TGTGCCTGGAGTGGCGGGACTCAGAGGGGCTATAATTCACCCCTCCACTTT
TRBJ2-7 TRBV5-1 - TRBD2 CASSPAASGPYEQYF TGCGCCAGCAGCCCGGCGGCTAGCGGTCCCTACGAGCAGTACTTC
TRBJ1-6 TRBV5-1 - - CASSLDVSSPLHF TGCGCCAGCAGCTTGGATGTGAGTTCACCCCTCCACTTT
TRBJ1-4 TRBV7-2 - - CASSLDMGEKLFF TGTGCCAGCAGCTTAGATATGGGTGAAAAACTGTTTTTT
TRBJ2-5 TRBV6-5 - - CASSSTGIETQYF TGTGCCAGCAGTAGTACAGGAATAGAGACCCAGTACTTC
TRBJ1-1 TRBV5-1 - - CASSREGGQKMNTEAFF TGCGCCAGCAGTCGAGAGGGGGGGCAAAAGATGAACACTGAAGCTTTCTTT
TRBJ2-7 TRBV4-2 - TRBD2 CASSQAGLDEYEQYF TGTGCCAGCAGCCAAGCTGGACTAGACGAATACGAGCAGTACTTC
TRBJ1-3 TRBV18 - - CASWPGGNTIYF TGTGCCAGCTGGCCCGGGGGAAACACCATATATTTT
TRBJ2-1 TRBV7-2 once TRBD2 CASSLARYLAGVNEQFF TGTGCCAGCAGCTTAGCCCGGTATCTAGCGGGAGTCAATGAGCAGTTCTTC
TRBJ2-3 TRBV6-1 - - CASSESEGIYTDTQYF TGTGCCAGCAGTGAATCGGAGGGAATCTACACAGATACGCAGTATTTT
TRBJ2-1 TRBV5-4 - TRBD1 CASRRADRSYNEQFF TGTGCCAGCAGAAGGGCGGACAGGAGCTACAATGAGCAGTTCTTC
TRBJ2-3 TRBV7-9 - TRBD1 CASSHRQGRADTQYF TGTGCCAGCAGTCATAGACAGGGACGAGCAGATACGCAGTATTTT
TRBJ2-1 TRBV6-1 once TRBD2 CATRLAARSYNEQFF TGTGCCACCCGACTAGCGGCCCGCTCCTACAATGAGCAGTTCTTC
TRBJ1-1 TRBV11-2 once - CASSLVFLGDTEAFF TGTGCCAGCAGCTTAGTTTTCCTAGGGGACACTGAAGCTTTCTTT
TRBJ1-5 TRBV20-1 - - CSVSQIQHF TGCAGTGTAAGCCAAATCCAGCATTTT
TRBJ2-1 TRBV28 - TRBD2 CAIQSPSGRGSSYNEQFF TGTGCCATCCAATCCCCTAGCGGGAGGGGGAGCTCCTACAATGAGCAGTTCTTC
TRBJ1-1 TRBV2 - - CASSTAPPMNTEAFF TGTGCCAGCAGCACGGCCCCCCCTATGAACACTGAAGCTTTCTTT
TRBJ2-4 TRBV5-1 once - CASSPQAGVLAKNIQYF TGCGCCAGCAGCCCCCAAGCAGGTGTCCTAGCCAAAAACATTCAGTACTTC
TRBJ2-5 TRBV7-8 - - CASSLISGVGTQYF TGTGCCAGCAGCTTAATTTCGGGAGTGGGGACCCAGTACTTC
TRBJ1-5 TRBV18 - - CASSPGTGLNQPQHF TGTGCCAGCTCACCTGGGACGGGACTCAATCAGCCCCAGCATTTT
TRBJ2-5 TRBV14 - - CASSRDSSTQYF TGTGCCAGCAGCCGGGACTCAAGTACCCAGTACTTC
TRBJ1-2 TRBV6-1 - TRBD1 CASRGQGYGYTF TGTGCCAGCAGAGGACAGGGGTATGGCTACACCTTC